One sample yielded the 14 T cell receptor beta chains listed below, sequenced in a study of cytomegalovirus exposure and HLA in healthy donors (dated by TCRdb to about 2017). The library was generated by the immunoSEQ multiplex PCR assay. A mixture of 60 forward primers for TCR Vbeta segments and 13 reverse primers for TCR Jbeta segments was used in the multiplex PCR. TCRdb limited this immuneACCESS table to in-frame rearrangements with V and J called. A share of clones is missing; checked studies link under half to unresolved V genes, and the rest is unexplained. In this sample the table shows under 200,000 clones, roughly 77% of which occur a single time. The ten most abundant clones make up about 8% of the sample. The sample was PBMCs. Every receptor here comes from a middle-aged woman in good health and CMV-seropositive.

The chain links TRBV21-1 to TRBJ2-7; the DNA was not used to check the table's D call, TRBD1. TRBV21-1 is labeled a pseudogene. This CDR3 is built from 10 residues. In nucleotides, the CDR3 is TGTGCCAGCGGCCCCGACGAGCAGTACTTC. Amino acids: CASGPDEQYF.

Worth noting for this clone: Relative to the germline gene, one junction end is altered; a read error may explain this. This sample also contains other DNA sequences that code for the same CDR3. The rearrangement uses TRBV6-5 and TRBJ1-1, with D maybe TRBD1 (5 bases). The germline V gene encodes CDR1 MNHEY and CDR2 SVGAGI. CDR3 length equals 15 residues. Written as DNA, the CDR3 is TGCGCCAGCAGTTACCGGGCAGGGACTAACACTGAAGCTTTCTTT. Translated: CASSYRAGTNTEAFF.

The V gene is TRBV10-1, the J gene TRBJ1-6; D not certain. The germline V gene has CDR1 WNHNN and CDR2 SYGVQD (reference sequence). The CDR3 has 17 amino acids. The V gene lost 3 bases and the J gene lost 6 bases, with 18 bases spanning the gap. CDR3 residues: CASSEAKGVRVNSPLHF. For the CDR3, the DNA is TGCGCCAGCAGTGAAGCTAAGGGAGTAAGGGTTAATTCACCCCTCCACTTT.

The gene calls are TRBV19 and TRBJ1-5, with TRBD1 matching 7 bases. V trimming: 5 bases; J trimming: 3 bases; junction bases outside the gene matches: 7. Germline-derived CDR1 and CDR2 are LNHDA and SQIVND (reference sequence). The CDR3 covers 15 residues. The CDR3 loop reads CASSPRGGYNQPQHF. The CDR3 DNA reads as TGTGCCAGTAGTCCGCGAGGGGGCTACAATCAGCCCCAGCATTTT.

The chain recombines TRBV9 with TRBJ2-3; no firm D call. The germline V gene has CDR1 SGDLS and CDR2 YYNGEE. The CDR3 consists of 13 residues. V lost 0 bases to trimming and J lost 6 bases, with 8 bases between them. The CDR3 DNA follows: TGTGCCAGCAGCGTAGTGGCTAGTGATACGCAGTATTTT. Its protein product is CASSVVASDTQYF.

The table lists this clone with a count of one. The rearrangement joins TRBV2 to TRBJ1-4; TRBD1 aligns across 10 bases. CDR1 is SNHLY and CDR2 is FYNNEI in the germline V gene. This CDR3 comprises 15 residues. Trimming at V came to 7 bases and at J to 5 bases, leaving 7 bases not matched to a gene. This CDR3 reads CASNGQGVRNEKLFF. CDR3 in DNA: TGTGCCAGCAATGGACAGGGGGTTCGGAATGAAAAACTGTTTTTT. The complete variable domain, with remaining parts taken from reference TRBV2 and TRBJ1-4, reads EPEVTQTPSHQVTQMGQEVILRCVPISNHLYFYWYRQILGQKVEFLVSFYNNEISEKSEIFDDQFSVERPDGSNFTLKIRSTKLEDSAMYFCASNGQGVRNEKLFFGSGTQLSVL.

J is TRBJ2-5 and V is TRBV5-8; TRBD1 matches 10 bases. Germline CDR1 is SGHTS and CDR2 is YDEGEE. The CDR3 consists of 16 residues. V lost 0 bases to trimming and J lost 11 bases; unmatched junction nucleotides: 13. The CDR3 protein is CASSLAGQGGRAWQYF. The DNA of the CDR3 is TGTGCCAGCAGCTTGGCCGGACAGGGGGGACGTGCGTGGCAGTACTTC.

The chain joins TRBV10-2 to TRBJ2-7; D unresolved. CDR3 length equals 14 residues. V was trimmed by 2 bases and J by 3 bases, leaving 11 bases between them. CDR1 is WSHSY, CDR2 SAAADI, per germline. Written as DNA, the CDR3 is TGCGCCAGCAGTGAGACCAGGTATCGCTACGAGCAGTACTTC. It encodes CASSETRYRYEQYF.

The count of this clone is one. The chain couples TRBV7-2 to TRBJ2-7; 8 bases are a match to TRBD1. Germline-derived CDR1 and CDR2 are SGHTA and FQGNSA. Unmatched junction bases numbered 7, after V lost 5 bases and J lost 1 base. The length of the CDR3 is 15 residues. As DNA, the CDR3 is TGTGCCAGCAGCACAGACAGGGGCTCGTCCTACGAGCAGTACTTC. It codes for CASSTDRGSSYEQYF.

The V gene is TRBV14, the J gene TRBJ1-1, with 7 bases fitting TRBD1. V lost 2 bases to trimming and J lost 4 bases; unmatched junction nucleotides: 4. Per germline, CDR1 SGHDN and CDR2 FVKESK. This CDR3 comprises 14 residues. The CDR3 is CASSQFTGVTEAFF. The CDR3 DNA is TGTGCCAGCAGCCAATTTACAGGGGTCACTGAAGCTTTCTTT.

The genes are TRBV10-3 and TRBJ2-3, with TRBD1 identical over 8 bases. The CDR3 runs to 15 residues. CDR1 and CDR2 from the germline V gene are ENHRY and SYGVKD. The V and J ends lost 2 bases and 2 bases, in that order; junction bases with no gene match: 3. The CDR3 region has the DNA TGTGCCATCAGTGAGGGGGGACAGGTCACAGATACGCAGTATTTT. Residues: CAISEGGQVTDTQYF.

V is TRBV5-1 and J is TRBJ2-3; a weak D match, TRBD2 (7 bases). The germline gives CDR1 SGHRS, CDR2 YFSETQ. The CDR3 has 14 residues. With 3 bases removed from V and 3 bases from J, the gap between germline ends came to 11 bases. The CDR3 loop reads CASSWGGTTDTQYF. The CDR3 region has the DNA TGCGCCAGCAGCTGGGGGGGGACAACAGATACGCAGTATTTT.

About this clone: This sample also contains other DNA sequences that code for the same CDR3. The gene calls are TRBV18 and TRBJ1-4; D ambiguous. V was trimmed by 6 bases and J by 0 bases, leaving 8 bases between them. Germline V lookup: CDR1 KGHSH, CDR2 LQKENI. The CDR3 covers 14 residues. CDR3 region: CASSPTATNEKLFF. Written as DNA, the CDR3 is TGTGCCAGCTCCCCTACCGCAACTAATGAAAAACTGTTTTTT.

V gene TRBV19 combines with J gene TRBJ2-1; 13 bases match TRBD2. The trim removed 0 bases at V and 7 bases at J, leaving 15 bases unmatched. The CDR3 is 20 amino acids. Germline values: CDR1 LNHDA, CDR2 SQIVND (reference sequence). The CDR3 is CASSIESGLAGVQFGNEQFF. In DNA, the CDR3 is TGTGCCAGTAGTATAGAATCAGGACTAGCGGGGGTACAATTTGGGAATGAGCAGTTCTTC.